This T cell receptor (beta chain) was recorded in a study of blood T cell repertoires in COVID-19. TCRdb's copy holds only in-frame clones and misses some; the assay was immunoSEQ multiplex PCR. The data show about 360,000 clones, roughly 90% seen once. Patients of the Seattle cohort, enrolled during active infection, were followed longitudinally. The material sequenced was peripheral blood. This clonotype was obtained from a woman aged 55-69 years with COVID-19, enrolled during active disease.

Here the CDR3 DNA reads TGCGCCAGCAGCTTGGAACTGGACTATTACGAGCAGTACTTC. It encodes CASSLELDYYEQYF. The chain recombines TRBV5-1 with TRBJ2-7; the D gene is possibly TRBD2 (6 bases). The germline gives CDR1 SGHRS, CDR2 YFSETQ. This CDR3 is built from 14 residues. The germline V and J ends were trimmed by 0 bases and 4 bases, with 11 bases remaining between them. The entire variable domain, with the rest obtained from reference TRBV5-1 and TRBJ2-7, is as follows: KAGVTQTPRYLIKTRGQQVTLSCSPISGHRSVSWYQQTPGQGLQFLFEYFSETQRNKGNFPGRFSGRQFSNSRSEMNVSTLELGDSALYLCASSLELDYYEQYFGPGTRLTVT.